This T cell receptor (beta chain) was recorded in a study of cytomegalovirus exposure and HLA in healthy donors. The PCR had 60 Vbeta and 13 Jbeta primers. This table comes from immunoSEQ multiplex PCR, and its TCRdb copy is limited to in-frame clones, with some not included. Here the sample spans just under 70,000 clones, approximately 75% being singletons. The CDR3 consists of 13 residues. V dropped 4 bases and J dropped 4 bases, with 9 bases sitting between them. Germline loops: CDR1 SGHTA, CDR2 FQGTGA. The chain carries TRBV7-3 and TRBJ2-3; D gene unclear. The sequence was obtained from a human donor in good health. Specimen: PBMCs. CDR3 amino acids: CASSSSVADTQYF. The CDR3, as DNA: TGTGCCAGCAGCTCGAGCGTGGCAGATACGCAGTATTTT.